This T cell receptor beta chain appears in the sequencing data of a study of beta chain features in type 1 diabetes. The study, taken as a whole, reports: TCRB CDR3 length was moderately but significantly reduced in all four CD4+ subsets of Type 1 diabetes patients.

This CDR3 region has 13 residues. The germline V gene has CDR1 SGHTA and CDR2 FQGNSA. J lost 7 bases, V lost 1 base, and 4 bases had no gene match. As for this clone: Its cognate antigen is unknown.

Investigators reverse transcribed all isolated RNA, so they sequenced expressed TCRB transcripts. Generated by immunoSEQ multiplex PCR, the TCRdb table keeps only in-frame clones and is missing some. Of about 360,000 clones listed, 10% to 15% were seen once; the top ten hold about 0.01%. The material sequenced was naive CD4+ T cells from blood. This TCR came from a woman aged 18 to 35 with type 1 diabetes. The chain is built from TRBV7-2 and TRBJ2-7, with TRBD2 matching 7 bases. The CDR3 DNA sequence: TGTGCCAGCAGCTTAGTTGGGGAGGGGGAGCAGTACTTC. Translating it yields CASSLVGEGEQYF. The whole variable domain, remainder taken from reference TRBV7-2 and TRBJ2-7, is GAGVSQSPSNKVTEKGKDVELRCDPISGHTALYWYRQSLGQGLEFLIYFQGNSAPDKSGLPSDRFSAERTGGSVSTLTIQRTQQEDSAVYLCASSLVGEGEQYFGPGTRLTVT.